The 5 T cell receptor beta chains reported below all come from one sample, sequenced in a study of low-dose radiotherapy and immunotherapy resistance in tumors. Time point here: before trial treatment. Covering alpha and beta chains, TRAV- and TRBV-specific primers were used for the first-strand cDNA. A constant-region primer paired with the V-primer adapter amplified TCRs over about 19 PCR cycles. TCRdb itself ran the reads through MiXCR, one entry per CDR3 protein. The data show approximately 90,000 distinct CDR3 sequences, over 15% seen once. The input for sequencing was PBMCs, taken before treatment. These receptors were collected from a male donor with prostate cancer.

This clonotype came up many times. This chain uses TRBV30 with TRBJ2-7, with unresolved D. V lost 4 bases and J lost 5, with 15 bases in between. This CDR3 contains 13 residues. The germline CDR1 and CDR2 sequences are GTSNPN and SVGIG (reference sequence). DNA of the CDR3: TGTGCCTGGACCCCTTCGCCAGCAGACGAGCAGTACTTC. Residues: CAWTPSPADEQYF.

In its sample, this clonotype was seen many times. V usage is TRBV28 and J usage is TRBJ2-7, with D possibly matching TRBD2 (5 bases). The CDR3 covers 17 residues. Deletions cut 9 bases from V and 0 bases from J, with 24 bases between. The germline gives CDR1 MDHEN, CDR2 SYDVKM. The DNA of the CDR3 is TGTGCCAGTGATACTAGGCCTGGGGTCCTACCCTCCTACGAGCAGTACTTC. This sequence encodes CASDTRPGVLPSYEQYF.

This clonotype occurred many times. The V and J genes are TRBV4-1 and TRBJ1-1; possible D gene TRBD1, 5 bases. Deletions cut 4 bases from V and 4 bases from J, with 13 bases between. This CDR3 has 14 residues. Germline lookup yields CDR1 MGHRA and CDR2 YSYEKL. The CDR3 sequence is CASSPREGGTEAFF. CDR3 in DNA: TGCGCCAGCAGCCCCAGGGAGGGTGGCACTGAAGCTTTCTTT.

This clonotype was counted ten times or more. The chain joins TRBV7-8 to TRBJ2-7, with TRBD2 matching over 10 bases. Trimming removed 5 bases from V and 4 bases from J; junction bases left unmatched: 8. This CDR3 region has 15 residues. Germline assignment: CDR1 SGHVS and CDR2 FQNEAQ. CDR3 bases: TGTGCCAGCAGCATCACCGGGACTAGCGTTTACGAGCAGTACTTC. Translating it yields CASSITGTSVYEQYF.

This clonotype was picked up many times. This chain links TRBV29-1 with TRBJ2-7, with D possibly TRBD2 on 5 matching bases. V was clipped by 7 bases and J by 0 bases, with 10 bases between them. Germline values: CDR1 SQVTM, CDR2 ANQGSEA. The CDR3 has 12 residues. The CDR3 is CSGGEPSYEQYF. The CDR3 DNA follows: TGCAGCGGGGGAGAGCCCTCCTACGAGCAGTACTTC.